These T cell receptor beta chains were read from a single sample in a study of blood T cell repertoires in COVID-19. Repertoires were generated with immunoSEQ multiplex PCR, while TCRdb's copy carries only in-frame clones and drops some. The sample consists of almost 200,000 clones, approximately 87% of them appearing once. Sequenced material: peripheral blood. The receptors were gathered from a woman in her 70s with acute or convalescent COVID-19. Both conserved end residues are part of each CDR3. The size of a clone is reported for some rows only, either as once, few or many, or as a class for expanded clones.

j_call clone_size v_call cdr3_aa
TRBJ1-5 - TRBV27 CASSLKQGAQPQHF
TRBJ1-2 - TRBV2 CASSEYSFNYGYTF
TRBJ1-3 - TRBV4-2 CASSQVNRGGNTIYF
TRBJ1-2 - TRBV6-1 CASSEGGRRDGYTF
TRBJ2-7 - TRBV19 CASSPAGSYEQYF
TRBJ2-2 - TRBV5-4 CASSWSLGSGSFSGELFF
TRBJ2-7 - TRBV18 CASSPAETYEQYF
TRBJ1-6 - TRBV11-3 CASSTGGRSNSPLHF
TRBJ1-4 few TRBV18 CASSPGRSANEKLFF
TRBJ2-3 - TRBV5-4 CASSLRFSGDTQYF
TRBJ2-7 - TRBV5-6 CASSRTGTYEQYF
TRBJ2-7 - TRBV7-8 CASSLVASLEQYF
TRBJ1-6 - TRBV2 CASSDTAAFYNSPLHF
TRBJ2-6 few TRBV19 CASSIITGVGANVLTF
TRBJ2-5 - TRBV29-1 CSAHDVGRETQYF
TRBJ2-1 - TRBV2 CARNREASGDEQFF
TRBJ2-2 - TRBV19 CASSMQGIPTGELFF
TRBJ2-7 - TRBV7-9 CASSPLGGSYEQYF
TRBJ1-5 - TRBV2 CASRLDRDQPQHF